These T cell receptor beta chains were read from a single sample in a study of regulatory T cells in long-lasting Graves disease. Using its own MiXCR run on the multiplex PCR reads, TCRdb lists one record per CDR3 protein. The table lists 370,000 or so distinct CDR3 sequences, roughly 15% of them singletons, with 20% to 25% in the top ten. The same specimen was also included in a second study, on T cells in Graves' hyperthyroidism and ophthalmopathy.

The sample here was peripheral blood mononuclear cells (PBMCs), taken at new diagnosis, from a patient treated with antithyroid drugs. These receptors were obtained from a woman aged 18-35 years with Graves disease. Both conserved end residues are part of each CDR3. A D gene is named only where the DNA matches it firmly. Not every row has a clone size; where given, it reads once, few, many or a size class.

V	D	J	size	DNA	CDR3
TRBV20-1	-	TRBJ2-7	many	TGCAGTGCTAATGTTTGGCCGGAGGCCTACGAGCAGTACTTC	CSANVWPEAYEQYF
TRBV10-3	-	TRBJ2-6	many	TGTGCCATCAGCCCCGTACAGGCGACTATCTCTGGGGCCAACGTCCTGACTTTC	CAISPVQATISGANVLTF
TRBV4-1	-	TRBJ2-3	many	TGCGCCAGCAGCCAAGGGCTAAATACGCAGTATTTT	CASSQGLNTQYF
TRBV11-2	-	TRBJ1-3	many	TGTGCCAGCAGCTTAGAGGGCTCTGGAAACACCATATATTTT	CASSLEGSGNTIYF
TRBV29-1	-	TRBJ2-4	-	TGCAGCGTTGTGTCTGGAGACGGGTTTCAGTACTTC	CSVVSGDGFQYF
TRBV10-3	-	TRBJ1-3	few	TGTGCCATCAGTGAGCGGGACATCTCTGGAAACACCATATATTTT	CAISERDISGNTIYF
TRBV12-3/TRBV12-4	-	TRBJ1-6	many	TGTGCCAGCAGTTTGTCAGGGAAGTCACCCCTCCACTTT	CASSLSGKSPLHF
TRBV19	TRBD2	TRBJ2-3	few	TGTGCCAGTAGTAGGGGACTAGCGGGGACCAGCACAGATACGCAGTATTTT	CASSRGLAGTSTDTQYF
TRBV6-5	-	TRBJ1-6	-	TGTGCCAGCAGTTACTCGACGGGCGCGAGCTCCTATAATTCACCCCTCCACTTT	CASSYSTGASSYNSPLHF
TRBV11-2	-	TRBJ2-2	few	TGTGCCAGCAGCTTAGATCAAGTCACGAACACCGGGGAGCTGTTTTTT	CASSLDQVTNTGELFF
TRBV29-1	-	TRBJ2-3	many	TGCAGCGGGCGCATGATGAGGTGGGGAGAAGATACGCAGTATTTT	CSGRMMRWGEDTQYF
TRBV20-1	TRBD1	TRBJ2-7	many	TGCAGTGCTAAGCTGGAAACCGGGACAGGGATCCACGAGCAGTACTTC	CSAKLETGTGIHEQYF
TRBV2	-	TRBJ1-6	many	TGTGCCAGCAGAGACCGGGAGGGGGGTAATAATTCACCCCTCCACTTT	CASRDREGGNNSPLHF
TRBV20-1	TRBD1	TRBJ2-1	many	TGCAGTGCTAGAGCCGACAGGGTCCCGGACAATGAGCAGTTCTTC	CSARADRVPDNEQFF
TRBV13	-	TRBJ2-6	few	TGTGCCAGCAGCTTCCCGGGATTAAGGTCTGGGGCCAACGTCCTGACTTTC	CASSFPGLRSGANVLTF
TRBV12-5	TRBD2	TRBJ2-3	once	TGTGCTAGTGGTCCCGCGATAGCGGGGTACCGCACAGATACGCAGTATTTT	CASGPAIAGYRTDTQYF
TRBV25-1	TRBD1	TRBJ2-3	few	TGTGCCAGCGCAACAAGGGACAGTTTCGCAGATACGCAGTATTTT	CASATRDSFADTQYF
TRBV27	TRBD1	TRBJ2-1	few	TGTGCCAGCAGCTCTGCCCCGAGCAGGGGGAGTTTAAGTGAGCAGTTCTTC	CASSSAPSRGSLSEQFF
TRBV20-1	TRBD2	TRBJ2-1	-	TGCAGTGCTAGTCAATCTCGTAGCGGGAGGGGGGGACGTGAGCAGTTCTTC	CSASQSRSGRGGREQFF
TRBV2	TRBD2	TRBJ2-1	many	TGTGCCAGCAGTGCCTCGGCGGGGGGCCCATCCTACAATGAGCAGTTCTTC	CASSASAGGPSYNEQFF
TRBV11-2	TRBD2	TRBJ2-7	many	TGTGCCAGCAGCTTAGCAGCGGGGGGCTTCTCCTACGAGCAGTACTTC	CASSLAAGGFSYEQYF
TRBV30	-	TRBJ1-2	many	TGTGCCTGGATGAGGGGAGATGGCTACACCTTC	CAWMRGDGYTF
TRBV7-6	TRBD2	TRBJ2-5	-	TGTGCCAGCAGCTTGGGATCTAGCGGGGGGGCCCAGTACTTC	CASSLGSSGGAQYF